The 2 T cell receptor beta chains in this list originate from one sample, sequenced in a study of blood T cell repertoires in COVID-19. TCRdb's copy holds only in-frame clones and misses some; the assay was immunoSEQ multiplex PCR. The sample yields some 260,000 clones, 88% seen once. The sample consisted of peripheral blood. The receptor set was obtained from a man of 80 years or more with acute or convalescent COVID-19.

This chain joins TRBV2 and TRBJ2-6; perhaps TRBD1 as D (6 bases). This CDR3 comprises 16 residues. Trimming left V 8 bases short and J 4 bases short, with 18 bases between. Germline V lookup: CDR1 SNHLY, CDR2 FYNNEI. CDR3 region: CASADSPLPGANVLTF. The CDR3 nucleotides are TGTGCCAGCGCGGACAGCCCGTTGCCCGGGGCCAACGTCCTGACTTTC.

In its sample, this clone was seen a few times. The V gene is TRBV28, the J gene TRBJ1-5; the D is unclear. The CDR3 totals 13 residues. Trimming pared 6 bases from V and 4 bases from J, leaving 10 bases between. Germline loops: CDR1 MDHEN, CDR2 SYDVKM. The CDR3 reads CASRVVENQPQHF. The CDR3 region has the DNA TGTGCCAGCAGGGTGGTGGAGAATCAGCCCCAGCATTTT.